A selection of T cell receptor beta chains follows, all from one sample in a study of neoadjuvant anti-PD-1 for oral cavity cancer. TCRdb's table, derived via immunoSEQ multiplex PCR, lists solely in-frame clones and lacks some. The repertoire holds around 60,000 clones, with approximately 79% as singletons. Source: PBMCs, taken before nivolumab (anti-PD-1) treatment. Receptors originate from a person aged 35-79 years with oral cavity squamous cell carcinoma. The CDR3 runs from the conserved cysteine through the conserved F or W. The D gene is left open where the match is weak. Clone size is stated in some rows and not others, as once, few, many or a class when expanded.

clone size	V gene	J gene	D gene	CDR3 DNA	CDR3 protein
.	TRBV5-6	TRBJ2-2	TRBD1	TGTGCCAGCAGCTTCGGGACAGGGGTTTCCGGGGAGCTGTTTTTT	CASSFGTGVSGELFF
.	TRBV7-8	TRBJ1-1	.	TGTGCCAGCAGCTTGGGGGCCTGGCCCACTGAAGCTTTCTTT	CASSLGAWPTEAFF
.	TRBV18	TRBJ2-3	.	TGTGCCAGCTCAGAGAACGGCCTAAGCACAGATACGCAGTATTTT	CASSENGLSTDTQYF
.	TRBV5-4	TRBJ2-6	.	TGTGCCAGCAGCTTGGAGGGGTCAGGGGCCAACGTCCTGACTTTC	CASSLEGSGANVLTF
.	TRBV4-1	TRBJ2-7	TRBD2	TGCGCCAGCAGCCAAGATTGGGGACTAGCGGGAAGCGAGCAGTACTTC	CASSQDWGLAGSEQYF
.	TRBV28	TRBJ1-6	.	TGTGCCAGCAGTTCTAGCTCCTATAATTCACCCCTCCACTTT	CASSSSSYNSPLHF
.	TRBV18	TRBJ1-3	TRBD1	TGTGCCAGCTCACCGAGGACAGGGCCCGAGGACACCATATATTTT	CASSPRTGPEDTIYF
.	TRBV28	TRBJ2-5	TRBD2	TGTGCCAGCAGTCCCCCATGGGGGGGGGAAGAGACCCAGTACTTC	CASSPPWGGEETQYF
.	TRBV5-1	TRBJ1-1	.	TGCGCCAGCAGCTTGGGGGGGGCCTTGAACACTGAAGCTTTCTTT	CASSLGGALNTEAFF
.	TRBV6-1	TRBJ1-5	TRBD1	TGTGCCAGCAGTGGGACAGGACGACAGCCCCAGCATTTT	CASSGTGRQPQHF
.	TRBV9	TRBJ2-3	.	TGTGCCAGCAGCGTCAGGGGAACAGGCACAGATACGCAGTATTTT	CASSVRGTGTDTQYF
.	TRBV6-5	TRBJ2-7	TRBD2	TGTGCCAGCGGAGTAGCGGGGACCCTTTACGAGCAGTACTTC	CASGVAGTLYEQYF
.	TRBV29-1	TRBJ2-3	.	TGCAGCGTGCGTGGAGGGGGGTTGTCAGAAACGCAGTATTTT	CSVRGGGLSETQYF
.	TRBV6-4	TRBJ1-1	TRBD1	TGTGCCAGCAGTTACGACAGGGGAGGCACTGAAGCTTTCTTT	CASSYDRGGTEAFF
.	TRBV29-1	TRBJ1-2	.	TGCAGCGTTGAAGATCGACGTGGTGGCAGGGGAAGACGCGGCTACACCTTC	CSVEDRRGGRGRRGYTF
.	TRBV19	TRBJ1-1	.	TGTGCCAGTAGAGACAGTATCACTGAAGCTTTCTTT	CASRDSITEAFF
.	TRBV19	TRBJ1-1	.	TGTGCCAGTAGTATAGATCGGATGGGTCCCACCGGGACTGAAGCTTTCTTT	CASSIDRMGPTGTEAFF
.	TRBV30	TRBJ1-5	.	TGTGCCTGGAGTGAGGGAGAACACAATCAGCCCCAGCATTTT	CAWSEGEHNQPQHF
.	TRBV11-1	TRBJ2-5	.	TGTGCCAGCAGCTTAGAACAGCCCCAAGAGACCCAGTACTTC	CASSLEQPQETQYF
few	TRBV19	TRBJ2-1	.	TGTGCCAGTAGTATTTCCGCAATAAATGAGCAGTTCTTC	CASSISAINEQFF
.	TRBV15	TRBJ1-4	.	TGTGCCACCAGCAGACAGAATAATGAAAAACTGTTTTTT	CATSRQNNEKLFF
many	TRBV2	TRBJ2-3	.	TGTGCCAGCAGCCCCCTGGGGGCTAGCACAGATACGCAGTATTTT	CASSPLGASTDTQYF
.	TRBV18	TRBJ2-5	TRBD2	TGTGCCAGCTCACGGGATAGCGGGAGAGGCGAGACCCAGTACTTC	CASSRDSGRGETQYF
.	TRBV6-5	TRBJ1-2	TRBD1	TGTGCCAGCAGTTTAAACAGGGGACAGAAGGGTGGCTACACCTTC	CASSLNRGQKGGYTF
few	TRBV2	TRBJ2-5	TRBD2	TGTGCCAGCAGAAAAGAACTAGCGGGAGAAGAGACCCAGTACTTC	CASRKELAGEETQYF
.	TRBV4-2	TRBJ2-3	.	TGTGCCAGCAGCCAAGATCCTGGGTTAGGAGATACGCAGTATTTT	CASSQDPGLGDTQYF
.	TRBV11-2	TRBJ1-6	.	TGTGCCAGCACCACCCTCCATAATTCACCCCTCCACTTT	CASTTLHNSPLHF
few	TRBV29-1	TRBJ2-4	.	TGCAGCGTTAGAGAGGCTCTAGCCAAAAACATTCAGTACTTC	CSVREALAKNIQYF
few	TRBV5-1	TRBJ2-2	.	TGCGCCAGCAGTAGGGGGTTAGACACCGGGGAGCTGTTTTTT	CASSRGLDTGELFF
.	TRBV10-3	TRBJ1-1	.	TGTGCCATCAGTGTCGAGGGAGACTCAGCTTTCTTT	CAISVEGDSAFF
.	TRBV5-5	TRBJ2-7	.	TGTGCCAGCAGCTTGGGAGTGACGGCAGGCGCGTACGAGCAGTACTTC	CASSLGVTAGAYEQYF
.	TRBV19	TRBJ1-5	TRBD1	TGTGCCAGTAGTATAGATCAGGGGACAGGGCTTCAGCCCCAGCATTTT	CASSIDQGTGLQPQHF
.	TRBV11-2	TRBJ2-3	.	TGTGCCAGCAGCTTATTTAAGCTGAGCACAGATACGCAGTATTTT	CASSLFKLSTDTQYF
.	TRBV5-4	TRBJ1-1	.	TGTGCCAGCAGCTTGATGAATGGCCTAGAAGCTTTCTTT	CASSLMNGLEAFF
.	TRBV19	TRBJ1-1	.	TGTGCCAGTAGTTTTTTCGGTAGGAACACTGAAGCTTTCTTT	CASSFFGRNTEAFF
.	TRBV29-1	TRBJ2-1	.	TGCAGCGTTGAGATTGTCGGTGGTAGACAGGGACTCCCCGCATCCTACTACAATGAGCAGTTCTTC	CSVEIVGGRQGLPASYYNEQFF
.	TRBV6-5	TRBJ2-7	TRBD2	TGTGCCAGCAGTTACTCCGCCAGCGGGGTCTACGAGCAGTACTTC	CASSYSASGVYEQYF
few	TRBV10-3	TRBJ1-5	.	TGTGCCATCGATGACGGAGGTGTGGACAATCAGCCCCAGCATTTT	CAIDDGGVDNQPQHF
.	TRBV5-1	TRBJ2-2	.	TGCGCCAGCAGCTCAGGGATGAACACCGGGGAGCTGTTTTTT	CASSSGMNTGELFF
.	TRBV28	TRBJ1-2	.	TGTGCCAGCAGTTTAGGACAGATTTATGGCTACACCTTC	CASSLGQIYGYTF
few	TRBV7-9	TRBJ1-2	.	TGTGCCAGCAGCTTAGGATGGGAGATCTATGGCTACACCTTC	CASSLGWEIYGYTF
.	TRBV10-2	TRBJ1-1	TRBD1	TGCGCCAGCAGTGAGGCGGACAGGAGGAGGTCGACTGAAGCTTTCTTT	CASSEADRRRSTEAFF
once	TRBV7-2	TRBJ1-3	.	TGTGCCAGCAGCCCCAGGGGTAGGACTGGGGGAAACACCATATATTTT	CASSPRGRTGGNTIYF